These 20 T cell receptor beta chains originate from one sample sequenced in a study of blood T cell repertoires in COVID-19. The method was immunoSEQ multiplex PCR; TCRdb's version includes in-frame clones alone and lacks a portion of them. The sample gives a few hundred thousand clones, approximately 90% of which show up once; around an eighth is in the top ten. Sequenced: peripheral blood. Receptor source: a woman aged 60-75 years with acute or convalescent COVID-19.

The chain links TRBV19 to TRBJ2-2; 10 bases fit TRBD1. CDR1 LNHDA and CDR2 SQIVND come from the germline V gene (reference sequence). CDR3 length equals 15 residues. V dropped 6 bases and J dropped 5; count of bases not matched to a gene: 6. The CDR3 DNA follows: TGTGCCAGTAGACCGGGACAGGGGCGAACCGGGGAGCTGTTTTTT. Its protein product is CASRPGQGRTGELFF.

V usage is TRBV18 and J usage is TRBJ2-3; TRBD1 aligns across 7 bases. This CDR3 is built from 15 residues. V trimming: 4 bases; J trimming: 3 bases; junction bases outside the gene matches: 7. CDR1 and CDR2 (germline): KGHSH, LQKENI. In DNA form, the CDR3 reads TGTGCCAGCTCACTACAGGGGCTCCCTACAGATACGCAGTATTTT. Protein sequence: CASSLQGLPTDTQYF. Full variable domain (remainder filled in from reference TRBV18 and TRBJ2-3): NAGVMQNPRHLVRRRGQEARLRCSPMKGHSHVYWYRQLPEEGLKFMVYLQKENIIDESGMPKERFSAEFPKEGPSILRIQQVVRGDSAAYFCASSLQGLPTDTQYFGPGTRLTVL.

The chain has TRBV10-2 and TRBJ2-2, with a tentative D call TRBD2 (5 bases). V was trimmed by 0 bases and J by 3 bases, leaving 5 bases between them. CDR1 WSHSY and CDR2 SAAADI come from the germline V gene. The CDR3 contains 14 residues. CDR3 in DNA: TGCGCCAGCAGTGAGTCGCGGGACACCGGGGAGCTGTTTTTT. It codes for CASSESRDTGELFF.

The chain links TRBV19 to TRBJ2-7, with D maybe TRBD1 (6 bases). The V gene lost 3 bases and the J gene lost 2 bases, with 11 bases spanning the gap. Per germline, CDR1 LNHDA and CDR2 SQIVND (reference sequence). This CDR3 has 14 residues. CDR3 in amino acids: CASSIQGQTYEQYF. For the CDR3, the DNA is TGTGCCAGTAGTATCCAGGGGCAAACCTACGAGCAGTACTTC.

The V gene is TRBV27, the J gene TRBJ1-2, with 7 bases matching TRBD1. CDR1 and CDR2 from the germline V gene are MNHEY and SMNVEV (reference sequence). Trimming cost V 3 bases and J 8 bases; bases outside gene matches: 6. CDR3 length: 13 residues. The CDR3 spells CASSFRQGGGYTF. In nucleotides, the CDR3 is TGTGCCAGCAGTTTTAGACAGGGAGGCGGCTACACCTTC.

The chain carries TRBV9 and TRBJ2-1, with 12 bases lining up with TRBD2. V shed 2 bases and J 6 bases; nucleotides not matched to a gene: 3. This CDR3 is 15 amino acids long. Germline lookup yields CDR1 SGDLS and CDR2 YYNGEE. The CDR3 nucleotides read TGTGCCAGCAGCGTCTTGGGACTAGCGGGCAATGAGCAGTTCTTC. It encodes CASSVLGLAGNEQFF.

This chain joins TRBV9 and TRBJ1-5; possible D gene TRBD1, 5 bases. With 0 bases removed from V and 3 bases from J, the gap between germline ends came to 10 bases. This CDR3 contains 15 residues. CDR1 is SGDLS, CDR2 YYNGEE, per germline. This CDR3 is CASSVGGGFNQPQHF. CDR3 coding DNA: TGTGCCAGCAGCGTAGGGGGGGGTTTCAATCAGCCCCAGCATTTT.

The chain couples TRBV11-2 to TRBJ2-7; maybe TRBD1 (5 bases). V dropped 5 bases and J dropped 5 bases, with 16 bases sitting between them. CDR1 is SGHAT and CDR2 is FQNNGV in the germline V gene. The CDR3 length is 14 residues. Written as DNA, the CDR3 is TGTGCCAGCAGCCCTGGGGTAGGGGCCGACGAGCAGTACTTC. This translates into CASSPGVGADEQYF.

The gene calls are TRBV7-2 and TRBJ1-5; 7 bases fit TRBD1. CDR1 is SGHTA, CDR2 FQGNSA, per germline. V lost 5 bases to trimming and J lost 5 bases; unmatched junction nucleotides: 9. This CDR3 comprises 15 residues. This CDR3 is CASSPVQGTYQPQHF. The CDR3 region has the DNA TGTGCCAGCAGCCCGGTACAGGGGACGTATCAGCCCCAGCATTTT.

The chain has TRBV29-1 and TRBJ2-5; D is unclear. The V gene's germline CDR1 is SQVTM and CDR2 ANQGSEA. The CDR3 has 13 amino acids. The V and J ends lost 3 bases and 1 base respectively, with 9 bases between them. The CDR3 loop reads CSVEAQRQETQYF. The DNA of the CDR3 is TGCAGCGTTGAGGCGCAGCGCCAAGAGACCCAGTACTTC.

The chain combines TRBV5-6 with TRBJ2-3, with 11 bases lining up with TRBD1. The CDR3 sequence is 19 residues long. Germline V gives CDR1 SGHDT, CDR2 YYEEEE. Trimming took 2 bases from V and 4 from J; bases not matched to a gene: 15. Here the CDR3 reads CASSFITGTGGLLPDTQYF. The CDR3 coding sequence is TGTGCCAGCAGCTTTATCACCGGGACAGGGGGTCTCCTTCCAGATACGCAGTATTTT. The full variable domain, its missing parts supplied by reference TRBV5-6 and TRBJ2-3, is DAGVTQSPTHLIKTRGQQVTLRCSPKSGHDTVSWYQQALGQGPQFIFQYYEEEERQRGNFPDRFSGHQFPNYSSELNVNALLLGDSALYLCASSFITGTGGLLPDTQYFGPGTRLTVL.

The V and J genes are TRBV12-5 and TRBJ1-2; D ambiguous. The germline gives CDR1 LGHNT, CDR2 FRNRAP. Trimming stripped 5 bases from V and 2 bases from J, with 9 bases between. The length of the CDR3 is 13 residues. Written as DNA, the CDR3 is TGTGCTAGTGGTCCGGGGTCCAACTATGGCTACACCTTC. This sequence encodes CASGPGSNYGYTF. The variable domain in full, completed from reference TRBV12-5 and TRBJ1-2, reads DARVTQTPRHKVTEMGQEVTMRCQPILGHNTVFWYRQTMMQGLELLAYFRNRAPLDDSGMPKDRFSAEMPDATLATLKIQPSEPRDSAVYFCASGPGSNYGYTFGSGTRLTVV.

This clone was found many times. The chain uses TRBV28 and TRBJ1-1; 7 nucleotides match TRBD1. The ends lost 4 bases at V and 5 bases at J; junction bases unmatched: 10. CDR3 length: 15 amino acids. The germline CDR1 and CDR2 sequences are MDHEN and SYDVKM. This chain's CDR3 is CASSYNRGRGTEAFF. The CDR3 DNA sequence: TGTGCCAGCAGTTACAACAGGGGCCGGGGGACTGAAGCTTTCTTT.

Here the CDR3 DNA reads TGTGCCAGCAGCATGGGACTAGCGGGAGCCGGGGAGCTGTTTTTT. Amino acid sequence: CASSMGLAGAGELFF. This rearrangement joins TRBV7-3 to TRBJ2-2; 14 positions match TRBD2. Germline CDR1 SGHTA, CDR2 FQGTGA. This CDR3 spans 15 amino acids. V trimming: 5 bases; J trimming: 6 bases; junction bases outside the gene matches: 2.

The rearrangement uses TRBV9 and TRBJ1-4; a weak D match, TRBD1 (5 bases). The CDR3 extends over 13 amino acids. The V gene's germline CDR1 is SGDLS and CDR2 YYNGEE. The V end was cut by 3 bases, the J end by 4 bases, with 7 bases between. CDR3 sequence reads: CASSEGINEKLFF. As DNA, the CDR3 is TGTGCCAGCAGCGAGGGGATTAATGAAAAACTGTTTTTT.

V and J are TRBV27 and TRBJ1-6; D possibly corresponds to TRBD1 (5 bases). V dropped 9 bases and J dropped 5 bases, with 20 bases sitting between them. This CDR3 spans 16 amino acids. CDR1 and CDR2 (germline): MNHEY, SMNVEV (reference sequence). The CDR3 protein is CASGPGGITNNSPLHF. The CDR3 region has the DNA TGTGCCAGTGGGCCGGGGGGGATTACGAATAATTCACCCCTCCACTTT.

V is TRBV5-1 and J is TRBJ1-2; 8 positions match TRBD1. Germline V lookup: CDR1 SGHRS, CDR2 YFSETQ. The V gene end was trimmed by 4 bases and the J gene end by 4 bases; junction bases not matched to a gene: 6. The CDR3 has 14 residues. The CDR3, as DNA: TGCGCCAGCAGCCCAGACAGGGGCACCTATGGCTACACCTTC. Translating it yields CASSPDRGTYGYTF.

The rearrangement joins TRBV6-1 to TRBJ2-2, with a possible D match to TRBD2 (5 bases). Trimming took off 4 bases at V and 2 bases at J, with 14 bases between the two ends. The CDR3 totals 16 residues. CDR1 and CDR2 from the germline V gene are MNHNS and SASEGT. For the CDR3, the DNA is TGTGCCAGCAGTGGGACTCCTCCTGAAAACACCGGGGAGCTGTTTTTT. Encoded protein: CASSGTPPENTGELFF.

V gene TRBV27 combines with J gene TRBJ2-1; TRBD1 matches 9 bases. J gave up 8 bases and V 6 bases, and 11 bases lay outside the gene matches. Germline lookup yields CDR1 MNHEY and CDR2 SMNVEV (reference sequence). CDR3 length: 15 amino acids. The CDR3 bases are TGTGCCAGCAGGCTCCTGGACAGGGGTTTGTATGAGCAGTTCTTC. As protein: CASRLLDRGLYEQFF.

The gene calls are TRBV19 and TRBJ1-2; the match to TRBD1 covers 9 bases. Germline lookup yields CDR1 LNHDA and CDR2 SQIVND (reference sequence). Germline trimming cut 4 bases from V and 7 bases from J; bases unmatched to any gene: 7. The CDR3 has 14 residues. The chain's CDR3 is CASSTGQGVFGYTF. For the CDR3, the DNA is TGTGCCAGTAGTACGGGACAGGGCGTCTTTGGCTACACCTTC.